This T cell receptor (beta chain) emerged from a study of graft-versus-host responses after intestinal transplantation. Study as a whole: All of the recipients had induction that used anti-thymocyte globulin, then tacrolimus and steroids for about 3 years.

Worth noting for this clone: The antigen is unknown.

The CDR3 runs 15 residues. Germline-derived CDR1 and CDR2 are SGHRS and YFSETQ. Germline trimming cut 3 bases from V and 4 bases from J; bases unmatched to any gene: 5. Method: immunoSEQ multiplex PCR; TCRdb's copy keeps in-frame clones and lacks some. Among more than 90,000 clones listed, more than 80% were seen once. The sequenced sample was unstimulated CD4+ T cells sorted from spleen or lymph node cells, obtained before transplant. The clonotype originates from a human donor who was the organ donor for an intestinal transplant. The rearrangement links TRBV5-1 to TRBJ2-1; TRBD2 agrees at 9 bases. The CDR3 sequence: CASSSRLADYNEQFF. The CDR3 bases are TGCGCCAGCAGCTCTAGACTAGCGGATTACAATGAGCAGTTCTTC.